This T cell receptor beta chain came from a study of CD8+ T cells in alopecia areata. Study at large: Among treated patients, oral tofacitinib was administered at 5 to 10 mg twice daily. Tofacitinib therapy took 6 to 18 months; 6 months off drug came after.

The authors extracted RNA and reverse transcribed it into cDNA as the sequencing template. Some clones are missing from TCRdb's copy, which holds only in-frame ones; the method was immunoSEQ multiplex PCR. The sample includes about 260,000 clones, 45% to 70% of them seen just once. Looked up from germline, CDR1 is LGHNT and CDR2 is FRNRAP. Trimming cost V 6 bases and J 4 bases, with 12 bases left between them. The CDR3 has 13 amino acids. The treatment is: oral pan-JAK inhibitor, 5-10 mg twice daily. The J gene is TRBJ1-2, the V gene TRBV12-5; no firm D call. This material consisted of CD4+ T cells sorted from blood, taken around week 54, from a patient treated with tofacitinib. This TCR came from a human donor with alopecia areata. Here the CDR3 DNA reads TGTGCTAGTGGCCCTCCCAGTTCCTATGGCTACACCTTC. This translates into CASGPPSSYGYTF.